The 2 T cell receptor beta chains below were found in one sample sequenced in a study of blood T cell repertoires in COVID-19. Assay used: immunoSEQ multiplex PCR; TCRdb lists only in-frame clones, some missing. Found here are fewer than 300,000 clones, about 68% of them singletons; the top ten hold about 3.5%. Sample: peripheral blood. Receptors were obtained from a woman of 80 years or more with acute or convalescent COVID-19.

The V and J genes are TRBV5-1 and TRBJ1-2; maybe TRBD1 (6 bases). The V gene lost 5 bases and the J gene lost 4 bases, with 12 bases spanning the gap. The germline V gene encodes CDR1 SGHRS and CDR2 YFSETQ. There are 13 residues in the CDR3. CDR3 in DNA: TGCGCCAGCAGTGAGGACAGCGTCTATGGCTACACCTTC. It yields the protein CASSEDSVYGYTF.

V is TRBV3-1 (or the pseudogene TRBV3-2) and J is TRBJ2-3, with TRBD2 matching 9 bases. J lost 5 bases, V lost 4 bases, and 10 bases had no gene match. This CDR3 has 16 amino acids. Germline V CDR1 and CDR2: LGHDT, YNNKEL (reference sequence). In DNA form, the CDR3 reads TGTGCCAGCAGCCCTCCCCTGCGGGGGGGCCGAGATACGCAGTATTTT. Protein: CASSPPLRGGRDTQYF.